This entry concerns a single TCR beta chain. The germline V gene encodes CDR1 SGHRS and CDR2 YFSETQ. The CDR3 has 14 amino acids. Trimming removed 4 bases from V and 0 bases from J, with 10 bases in between. This sample was taken from a study of blood T cells in healthy people across ages. The authors ran a second PCR of about 6 to 12 cycles using a sample-barcoded 5' primer and a J-beta primer mix. Via MiXCR, TCRdb re-called the 5' RACE reads, giving one row per CDR3 protein. The repertoire has fewer than 2,000,000 distinct CDR3 sequences, about two fifths of them found once; the top ten carry 20% to 25%.

The chain couples TRBV5-1 to TRBJ1-1, with unresolved D. Source material: blood. The source is a human donor in good health. DNA of the CDR3: TGCGCCAGCAGCGCCGAGGGTATGAACACTGAAGCTTTCTTT. Its protein product is CASSAEGMNTEAFF. Based on the CDR3 plus reference TRBV5-1 and TRBJ1-1, the full variable domain is KAGVTQTPRYLIKTRGQQVTLSCSPISGHRSVSWYQQTPGQGLQFLFEYFSETQRNKGNFPGRFSGRQFSNSRSEMNVSTLELGDSALYLCASSAEGMNTEAFFGQGTRLTVV.